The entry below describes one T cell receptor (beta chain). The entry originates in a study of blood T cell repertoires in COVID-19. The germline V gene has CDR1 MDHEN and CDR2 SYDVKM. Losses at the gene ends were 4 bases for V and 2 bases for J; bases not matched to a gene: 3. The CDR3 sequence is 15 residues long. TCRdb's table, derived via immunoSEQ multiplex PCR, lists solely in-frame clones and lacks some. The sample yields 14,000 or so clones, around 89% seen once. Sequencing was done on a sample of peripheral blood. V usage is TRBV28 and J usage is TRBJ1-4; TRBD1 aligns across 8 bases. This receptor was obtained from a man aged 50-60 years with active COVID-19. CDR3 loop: CASSSPGGTNEKLFF. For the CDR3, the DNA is TGTGCCAGCAGTTCCCCAGGGGGCACTAATGAAAAACTGTTTTTT.